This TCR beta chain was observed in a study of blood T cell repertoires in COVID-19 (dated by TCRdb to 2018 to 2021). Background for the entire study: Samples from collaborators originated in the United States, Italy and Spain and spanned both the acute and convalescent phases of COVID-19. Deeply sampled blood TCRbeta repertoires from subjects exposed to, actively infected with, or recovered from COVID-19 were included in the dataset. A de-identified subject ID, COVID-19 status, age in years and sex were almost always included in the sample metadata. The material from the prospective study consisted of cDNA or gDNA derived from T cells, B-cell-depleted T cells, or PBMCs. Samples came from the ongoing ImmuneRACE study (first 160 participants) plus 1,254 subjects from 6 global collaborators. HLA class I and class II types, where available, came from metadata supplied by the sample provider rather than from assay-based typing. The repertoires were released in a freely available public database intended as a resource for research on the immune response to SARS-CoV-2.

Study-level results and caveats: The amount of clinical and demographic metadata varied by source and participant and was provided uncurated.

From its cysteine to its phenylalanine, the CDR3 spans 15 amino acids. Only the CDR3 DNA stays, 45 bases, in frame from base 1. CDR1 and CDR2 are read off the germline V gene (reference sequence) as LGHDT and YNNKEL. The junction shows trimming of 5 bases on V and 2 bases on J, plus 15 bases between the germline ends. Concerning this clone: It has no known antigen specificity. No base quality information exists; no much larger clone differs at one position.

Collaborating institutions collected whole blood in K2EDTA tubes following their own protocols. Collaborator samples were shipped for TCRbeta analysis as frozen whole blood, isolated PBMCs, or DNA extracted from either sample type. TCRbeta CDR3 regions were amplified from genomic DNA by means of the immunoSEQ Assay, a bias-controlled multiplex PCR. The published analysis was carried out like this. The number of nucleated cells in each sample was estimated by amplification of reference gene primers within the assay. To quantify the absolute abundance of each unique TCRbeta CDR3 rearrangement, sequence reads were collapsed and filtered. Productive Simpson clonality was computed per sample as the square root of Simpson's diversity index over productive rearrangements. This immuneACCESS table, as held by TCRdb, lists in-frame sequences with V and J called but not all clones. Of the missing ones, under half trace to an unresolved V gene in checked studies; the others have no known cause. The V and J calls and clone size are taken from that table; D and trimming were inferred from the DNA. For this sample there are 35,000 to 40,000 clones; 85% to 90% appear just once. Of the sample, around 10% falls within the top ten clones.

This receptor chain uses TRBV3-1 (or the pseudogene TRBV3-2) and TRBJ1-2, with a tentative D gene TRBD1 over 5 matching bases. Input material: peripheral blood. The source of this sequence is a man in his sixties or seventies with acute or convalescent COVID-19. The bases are TGTGCCAGCAGCTCCCCTGGGGGGGGAAACTATGGCTACACCTTC. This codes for CASSSPGGGNYGYTF.